The T cell receptor beta chain described here comes from a study of neurological immune-mediated disorders. Ten or more counts support this clonotype. Its antigen is currently unknown. Study results and limitations: Patients with HTLV-1-associated myelopathy showed the most TCR clonal expansion. Those with multiple sclerosis showed the least, falling below healthy controls.

The V gene end was trimmed by 5 bases and the J gene end by 5 bases; junction bases not matched to a gene: 7. The CDR3 is 14 amino acids. Per germline, CDR1 SNHLY and CDR2 FYNNEI. TCRdb re-analysed the 5' RACE reads in MiXCR, keeping a single row per CDR3 protein. The profile shows 65,000 to 70,000 distinct CDR3 sequences, around 3.9% of them singletons. The sequenced sample was PBMCs. The TCR originated in a man under 40 with multiple sclerosis. The V and J genes are TRBV2 and TRBJ1-1, with 8 bases that match TRBD1. In DNA form, the CDR3 reads TGTGCCAGCAGTAAATTACAGGGGGGAACTGAAGCTTTCTTT. Translating gives CASSKLQGGTEAFF.